This TCR beta chain derives from a study of blood T cell repertoires in COVID-19. Study-wide context: Samples came from the United States, Italy and Spain, spanning acute and convalescent COVID-19.

Source study methods: Reference gene primer amplification gave nucleated cell count estimates. The method was immunoSEQ multiplex PCR; TCRdb's version includes in-frame clones alone and lacks a portion of them. V, J and clone size derive from that table, while D and trimming were established from the DNA sequence. Of more than 150,000 clones listed, more than 90% are singletons. V was pared by 2 bases and J by 8 bases, with 6 bases of the junction left unmatched. In germline, CDR1 is MGHDK, CDR2 SYGVNS. The CDR3 extends over 14 amino acids. The sequence was obtained from a man aged 45 to 65 with acute or convalescent COVID-19. The sequencing input was peripheral blood. The rearrangement uses TRBV25-1 and TRBJ2-1; TRBD2 matches at 7 bases. For the CDR3, the DNA is TGTGCCAGCAGTGAAAGGACTAGTCTCTATGAGCAGTTCTTC. Translated, it gives CASSERTSLYEQFF.